This T cell receptor beta chain was identified during a study of identical twins. TCRdb passed the 5' RACE reads through MiXCR, listing each CDR3 protein once. Altogether about 690,000 distinct CDR3 sequences are present, 21% being singletons, with the ten largest covering around 4.4%. Whole-study results and caveats: Clonotypes of the beta chain that were abundant in cord blood carried fewer insertions (memory repertoires showed none).

The CDR3 has 13 amino acids. CDR1 ENHRY and CDR2 SYGVKD come from the germline V gene. V shed 6 bases and J shed 5 bases, with 11 bases lying between them. Everyone who donated was a healthy Caucasian. This clonotype occurred many times. No antigen is known for it. Another study also made use of these data, one on T cells expressing NK-cell markers. In that study: The contribution of dominant NKG2C+ clonotypes to CD8+ T cells in five to seven donors was 1.0-7.0%.

The sample consisted of PBMCs. The chain is built from TRBV10-3 and TRBJ1-5, with D unresolved. The TCR originated in a woman between 18 and 29 years old in good health. CDR3 loop: CAIRAGRDQPQHF. The CDR3 coding sequence is TGTGCCATCAGGGCAGGCCGTGATCAGCCCCAGCATTTT.